This TCR beta chain was captured by sequencing in a study of spatial heterogeneity in lung cancer. Overall study context: TCR and UMI combinations that were unique each appeared, on average, more than ten times in raw reads.

The J segment lost 1 base and the V segment lost 1 base, leaving 0 bases of the junction unmatched. This CDR3 comprises 15 residues. Germline V lookup: CDR1 SEHNR, CDR2 FQNEAQ (reference sequence). Time point described: sample taken at primary tumor resection. Researchers sequenced whole RNA taken from tumor, nontumor lung or frozen PBMC without sorting. The donors comprised about 70 untreated early-stage non-small cell lung cancer patients. A unique molecular identifier was carried by every single TCR cDNA molecule. TCRdb re-called the 5' RACE reads with MiXCR, one entry per CDR3 protein. Among approximately 47,000 distinct CDR3 sequences listed, less than 9% were seen once.

The chain couples TRBV7-9 to TRBJ2-4; 8 positions match TRBD1. Sequencing used PBMCs, obtained at surgery. This TCR derives from a female donor with early-stage non-small cell lung cancer. CDR3 protein: CASSLGQGAKNIQYF. CDR3 nucleotides: TGTGCCAGCAGCTTAGGACAGGGGGCCAAAAACATTCAGTACTTC.